This T cell receptor (beta chain) emerged from a study of OX40 agonist ivuxolimab in advanced cancers. General study points: Normalized T-cell clonal expansion was also low in a subset of nonresponders. Researchers did not establish what antigens the expanded peripheral T cells target.

With respect to this clone: The antigen remains unidentified.

This CDR3 has 14 amino acids. CDR1 and CDR2 (germline): SGHNT, YYREEE (reference sequence). V shed 4 bases and J 8 bases; nucleotides not matched to a gene: 5. Repertoires were generated with immunoSEQ multiplex PCR, while TCRdb's copy carries only in-frame clones and drops some. Of about 20,000 clones listed, roughly 78% are singletons. The starting material was CD4+ or CD8+ T cells sorted from blood, obtained in a trial of the OX40 agonist ivuxolimab. V and J are TRBV5-4 and TRBJ2-1; 11 positions match TRBD2. This TCR came from an adult with an advanced solid tumor such as melanoma, head and neck, liver or kidney cancer. CDR3 coding DNA: TGTGCCAGCAGCCCGGGACTAGCGGTTGATGAGCAGTTCTTC. Its protein is CASSPGLAVDEQFF.